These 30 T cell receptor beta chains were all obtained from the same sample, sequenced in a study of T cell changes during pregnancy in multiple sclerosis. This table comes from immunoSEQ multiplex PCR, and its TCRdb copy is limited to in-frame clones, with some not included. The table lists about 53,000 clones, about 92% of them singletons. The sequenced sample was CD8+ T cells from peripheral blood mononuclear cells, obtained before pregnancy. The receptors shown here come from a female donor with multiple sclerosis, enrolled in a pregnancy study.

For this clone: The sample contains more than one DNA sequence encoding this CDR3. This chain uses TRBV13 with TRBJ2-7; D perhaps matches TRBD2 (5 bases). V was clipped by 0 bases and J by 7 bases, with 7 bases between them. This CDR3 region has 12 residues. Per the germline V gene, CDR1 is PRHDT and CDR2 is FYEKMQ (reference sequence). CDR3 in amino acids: CASSLGRGEQYF. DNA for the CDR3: TGTGCCAGCAGCTTAGGTCGGGGTGAGCAGTACTTC.

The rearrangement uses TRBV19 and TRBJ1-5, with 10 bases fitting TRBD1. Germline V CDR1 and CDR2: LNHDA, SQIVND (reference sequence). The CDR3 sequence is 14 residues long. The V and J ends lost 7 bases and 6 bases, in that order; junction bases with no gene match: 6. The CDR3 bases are TGTGCCAGTACCCTGACAGGGGGCAGTCAGCCCCAGCATTTT. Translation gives CASTLTGGSQPQHF.

CDR3 loop: CASCELAGGTYEQYF. CDR3 in DNA: TGCGCCAGCTGCGAGCTAGCAGGGGGAACCTACGAGCAGTACTTC. The V and J genes are TRBV4-1 and TRBJ2-7; TRBD1 aligns across 7 bases. This CDR3 is built from 15 residues. Losses at the gene ends were 8 bases for V and 2 bases for J; bases not matched to a gene: 12. Germline V gene lookup returns CDR1 MGHRA and CDR2 YSYEKL.

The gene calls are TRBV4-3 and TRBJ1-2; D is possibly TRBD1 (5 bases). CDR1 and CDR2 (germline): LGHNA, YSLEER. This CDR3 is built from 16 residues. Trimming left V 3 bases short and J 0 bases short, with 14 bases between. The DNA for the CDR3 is TGCGCCAGCAGCCAGGGGGAGGACAACCCTAACTATGGCTACACCTTC. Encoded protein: CASSQGEDNPNYGYTF.

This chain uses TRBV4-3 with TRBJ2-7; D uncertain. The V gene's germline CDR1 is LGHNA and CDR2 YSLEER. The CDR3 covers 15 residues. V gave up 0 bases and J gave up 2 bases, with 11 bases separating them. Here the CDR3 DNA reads TGCGCCAGCAGCCAAGATCCGGCCGGAGCCTACGAGCAGTACTTC. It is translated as CASSQDPAGAYEQYF.

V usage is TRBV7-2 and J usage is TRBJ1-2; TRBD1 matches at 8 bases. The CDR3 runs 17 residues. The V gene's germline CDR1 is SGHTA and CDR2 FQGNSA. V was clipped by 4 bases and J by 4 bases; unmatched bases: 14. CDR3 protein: CASSSPRTGSGLYGYTF. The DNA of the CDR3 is TGTGCCAGCAGCTCACCCCGGACAGGGTCGGGACTCTATGGCTACACCTTC.

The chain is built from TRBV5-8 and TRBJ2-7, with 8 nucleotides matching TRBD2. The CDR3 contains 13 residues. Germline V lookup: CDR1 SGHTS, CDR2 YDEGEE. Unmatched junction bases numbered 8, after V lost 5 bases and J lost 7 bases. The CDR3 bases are TGTGCCAGCAGGGCTAGCGGGTCGAGGGAGCAGTACTTC. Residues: CASRASGSREQYF.

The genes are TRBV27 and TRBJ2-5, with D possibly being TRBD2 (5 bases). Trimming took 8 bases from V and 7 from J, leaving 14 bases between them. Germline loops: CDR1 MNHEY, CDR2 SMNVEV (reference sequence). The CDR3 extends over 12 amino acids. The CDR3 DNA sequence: TGTGCCAGCGCCGGGGTCTCGGGGACCCAGTACTTC. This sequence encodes CASAGVSGTQYF.

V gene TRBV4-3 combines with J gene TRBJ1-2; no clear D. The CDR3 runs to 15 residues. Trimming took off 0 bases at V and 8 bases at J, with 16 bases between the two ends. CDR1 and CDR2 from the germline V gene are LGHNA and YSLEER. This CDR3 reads CASSQDREDNLGYTF. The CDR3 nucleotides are TGCGCCAGCAGCCAAGATCGGGAGGATAACTTAGGCTACACCTTC.

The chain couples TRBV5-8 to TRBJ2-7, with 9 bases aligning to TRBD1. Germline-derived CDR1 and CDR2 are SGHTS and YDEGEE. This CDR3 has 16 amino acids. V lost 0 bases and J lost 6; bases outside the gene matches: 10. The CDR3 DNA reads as TGTGCCAGCAGCTTGGGTAACCGGGACAGGGTTTCCGAGCAGTACTTC. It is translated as CASSLGNRDRVSEQYF.

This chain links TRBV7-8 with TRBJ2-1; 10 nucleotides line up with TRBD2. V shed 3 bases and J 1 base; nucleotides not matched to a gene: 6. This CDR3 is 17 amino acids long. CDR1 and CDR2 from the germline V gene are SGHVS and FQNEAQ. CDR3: CASSFAAGGMSYNEQFF. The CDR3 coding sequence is TGTGCCAGCAGCTTCGCAGCGGGGGGGATGTCCTACAATGAGCAGTTCTTC. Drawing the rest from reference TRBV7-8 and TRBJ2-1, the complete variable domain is GAGVSQSPRYKVAKRGQDVALRCDPISGHVSLFWYQQALGQGPEFLTYFQNEAQLDKSGLPSDRFFAERPEGSVSTLKIQRTQQEDSAVYLCASSFAAGGMSYNEQFFGPGTRLTVL.

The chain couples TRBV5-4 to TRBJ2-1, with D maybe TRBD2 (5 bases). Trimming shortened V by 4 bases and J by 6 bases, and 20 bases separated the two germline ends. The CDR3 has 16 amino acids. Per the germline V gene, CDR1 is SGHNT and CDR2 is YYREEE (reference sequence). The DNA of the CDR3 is TGTGCCAGCAGCGTCCCGGAGAGGACTCAACGCAATGAGCAGTTCTTC. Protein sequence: CASSVPERTQRNEQFF.

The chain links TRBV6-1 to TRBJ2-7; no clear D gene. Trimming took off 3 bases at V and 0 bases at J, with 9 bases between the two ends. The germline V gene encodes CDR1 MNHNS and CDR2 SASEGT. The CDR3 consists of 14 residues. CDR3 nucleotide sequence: TGTGCCAGCAGTGAGTTGGGCAGCTCCTACGAGCAGTACTTC. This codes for CASSELGSSYEQYF.

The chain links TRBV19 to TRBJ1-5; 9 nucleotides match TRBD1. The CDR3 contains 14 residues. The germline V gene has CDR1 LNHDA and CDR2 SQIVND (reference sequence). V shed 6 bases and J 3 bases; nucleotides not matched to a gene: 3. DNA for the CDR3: TGTGCCAGTAGGCACAGGGGGCACAATCAGCCCCAGCATTTT. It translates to CASRHRGHNQPQHF. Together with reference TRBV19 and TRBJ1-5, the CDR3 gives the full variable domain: DGGITQSPKYLFRKEGQNVTLSCEQNLNHDAMYWYRQDPGQGLRLIYYSQIVNDFQKGDIAEGYSVSREKKESFPLTVTSAQKNPTAFYLCASRHRGHNQPQHFGDGTRLSIL.

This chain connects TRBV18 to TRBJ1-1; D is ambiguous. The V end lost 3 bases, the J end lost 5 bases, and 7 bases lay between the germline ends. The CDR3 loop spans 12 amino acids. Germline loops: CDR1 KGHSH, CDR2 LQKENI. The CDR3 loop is CASSPAGTEAFF. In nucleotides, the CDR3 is TGTGCCAGCTCACCGGCTGGTACTGAAGCTTTCTTT.

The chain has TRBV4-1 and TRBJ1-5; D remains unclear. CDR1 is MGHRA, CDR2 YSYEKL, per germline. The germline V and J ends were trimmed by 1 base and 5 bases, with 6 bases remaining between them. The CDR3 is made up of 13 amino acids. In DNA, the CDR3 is TGCGCCAGCAGCCAAGGACTTGATCAGCCCCAGCATTTT. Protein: CASSQGLDQPQHF.

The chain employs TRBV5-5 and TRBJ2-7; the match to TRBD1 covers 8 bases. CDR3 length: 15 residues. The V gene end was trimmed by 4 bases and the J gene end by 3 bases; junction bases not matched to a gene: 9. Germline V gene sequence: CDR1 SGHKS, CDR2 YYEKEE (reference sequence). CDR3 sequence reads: CASSLLDRVSYEQYF. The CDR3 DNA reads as TGTGCCAGCAGCCTCCTGGACAGGGTCAGCTACGAGCAGTACTTC.

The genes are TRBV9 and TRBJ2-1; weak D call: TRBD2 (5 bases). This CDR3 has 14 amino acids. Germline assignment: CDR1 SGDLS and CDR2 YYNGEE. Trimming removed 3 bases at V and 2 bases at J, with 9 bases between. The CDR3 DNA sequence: TGTGCCAGCAGCGGGACTCGGACCTACAATGAGCAGTTCTTC. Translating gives CASSGTRTYNEQFF.

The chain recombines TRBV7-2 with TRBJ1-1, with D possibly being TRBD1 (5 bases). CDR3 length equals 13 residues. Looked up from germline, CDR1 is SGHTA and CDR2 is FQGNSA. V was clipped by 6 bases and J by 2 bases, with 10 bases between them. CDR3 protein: CASRGGANTEAFF. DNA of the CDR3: TGTGCCAGCAGAGGAGGGGCAAACACTGAAGCTTTCTTT.

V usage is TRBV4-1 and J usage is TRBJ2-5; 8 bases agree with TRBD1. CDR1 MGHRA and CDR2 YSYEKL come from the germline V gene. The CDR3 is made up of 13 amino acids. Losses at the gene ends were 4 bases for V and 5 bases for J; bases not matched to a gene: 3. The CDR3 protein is CASSPRGHETQYF. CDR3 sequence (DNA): TGCGCCAGCAGCCCCAGGGGGCATGAGACCCAGTACTTC.

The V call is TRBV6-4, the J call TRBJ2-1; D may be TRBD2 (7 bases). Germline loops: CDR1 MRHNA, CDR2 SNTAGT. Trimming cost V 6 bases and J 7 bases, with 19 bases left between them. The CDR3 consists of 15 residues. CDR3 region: CASSKHGEGGNEQFF. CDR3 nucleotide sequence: TGTGCCAGCAGCAAGCACGGGGAGGGGGGGAATGAGCAGTTCTTC.

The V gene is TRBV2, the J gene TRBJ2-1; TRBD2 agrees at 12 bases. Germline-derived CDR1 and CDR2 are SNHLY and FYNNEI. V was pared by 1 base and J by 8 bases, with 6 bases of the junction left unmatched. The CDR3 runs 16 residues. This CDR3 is CASSEGPGLAGDEQFF. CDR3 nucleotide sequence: TGTGCCAGCAGTGAAGGGCCGGGACTAGCGGGTGATGAGCAGTTCTTC.

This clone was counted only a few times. The CDR3 region has the DNA TGTGCCAGCGGAATGGAGGGACTCACCATATATTTT. As protein: CASGMEGLTIYF. The rearrangement uses TRBV7-9 and TRBJ1-3; TRBD1 might be the D (5 bases). Germline CDR1 SEHNR, CDR2 FQNEAQ (reference sequence). The CDR3 has 12 residues. Trimming removed 8 bases at V and 9 bases at J, with 14 bases between.

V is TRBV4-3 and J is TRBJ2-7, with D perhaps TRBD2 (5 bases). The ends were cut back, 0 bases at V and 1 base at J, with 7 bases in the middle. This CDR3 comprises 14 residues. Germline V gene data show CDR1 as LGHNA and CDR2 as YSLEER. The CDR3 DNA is TGCGCCAGCAGCCAAGATTCGGGGTCCTACGAGCAGTACTTC. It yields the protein CASSQDSGSYEQYF.

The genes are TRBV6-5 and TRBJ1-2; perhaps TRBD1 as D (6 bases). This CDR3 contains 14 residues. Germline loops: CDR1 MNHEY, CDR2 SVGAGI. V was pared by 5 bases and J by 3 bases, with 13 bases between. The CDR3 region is CASSPQGTDYGYTF. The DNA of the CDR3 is TGTGCCAGCAGTCCGCAGGGGACCGACTATGGCTACACCTTC.

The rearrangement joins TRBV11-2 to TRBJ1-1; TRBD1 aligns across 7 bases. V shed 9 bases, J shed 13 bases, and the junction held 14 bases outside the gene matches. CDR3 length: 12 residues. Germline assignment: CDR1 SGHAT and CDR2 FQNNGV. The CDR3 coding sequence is TGTGCCAGTCCCTTACCCACAGGGGAGGTTTTCTTT. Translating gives CASPLPTGEVFF.

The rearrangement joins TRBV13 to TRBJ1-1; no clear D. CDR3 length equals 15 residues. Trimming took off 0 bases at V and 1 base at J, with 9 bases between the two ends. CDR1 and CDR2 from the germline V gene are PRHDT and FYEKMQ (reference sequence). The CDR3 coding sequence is TGTGCCAGCAGCTTAGGTACGGGATGGAACACTGAAGCTTTCTTT. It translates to CASSLGTGWNTEAFF.

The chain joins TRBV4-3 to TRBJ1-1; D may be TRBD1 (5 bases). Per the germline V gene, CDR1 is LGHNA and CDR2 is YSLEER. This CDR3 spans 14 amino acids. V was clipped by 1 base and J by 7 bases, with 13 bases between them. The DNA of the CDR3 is TGCGCCAGCAGCCAAGTCGGAAGGGGCGGTGAAGCTTTCTTT. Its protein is CASSQVGRGGEAFF.

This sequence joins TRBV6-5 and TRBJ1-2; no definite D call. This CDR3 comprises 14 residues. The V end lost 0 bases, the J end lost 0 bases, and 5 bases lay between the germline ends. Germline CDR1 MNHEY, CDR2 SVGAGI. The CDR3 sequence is CASSYSGANYGYTF. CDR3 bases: TGTGCCAGCAGTTACTCCGGAGCTAACTATGGCTACACCTTC.

The CDR3 spells CASSGGTGWFYEQYF. DNA for the CDR3: TGTGCCAGCAGCGGGGGGACAGGGTGGTTTTACGAGCAGTACTTC. The genes are TRBV7-9 and TRBJ2-7; 9 bases are shared with TRBD1. CDR3 length: 15 amino acids. Trimming removed 5 bases from V and 4 bases from J; junction bases left unmatched: 9. Germline assignment: CDR1 SEHNR and CDR2 FQNEAQ (reference sequence).